Listed below are T cell receptor beta chains from one sample, sequenced in a study of cytotoxic CD8 clonotypes in ibrutinib-treated CLL. Only in-frame clones appear in the TCRdb table, and some are missing; sequencing was by immunoSEQ multiplex PCR. The table records about 25,000 clones, about 69% of them present only once. The source was PBMCs, collected after 12 months of ibrutinib treatment. The source is a human donor with chronic lymphocytic leukemia. CDR3s include the opening cysteine and the closing phenylalanine or tryptophan. Fields, in order: clone size, J gene, D gene, V gene, CDR3 protein, CDR3 DNA. D genes are given only for firm matches. Size is stated for part of the rows, as once, few or many counts, or as a class when the clone is expanded.

. | TRBJ1-5 | . | TRBV6-5 | CASSSRGPDQPQHF | TGTGCCAGCAGCAGCCGGGGGCCAGATCAGCCCCAGCATTTT
. | TRBJ2-7 | TRBD1 | TRBV5-4 | CASSPRGTGTYEQYF | TGTGCCAGCAGCCCCCGAGGGACAGGGACCTACGAGCAGTACTTC
. | TRBJ1-5 | . | TRBV28 | CASSLMVGGNQPQHF | TGTGCCAGCAGTTTAATGGTAGGGGGCAATCAGCCCCAGCATTTT
. | TRBJ2-4 | . | TRBV5-7 | CASSLTGAKNIQYF | TGTGCCAGCAGCTTGACAGGGGCCAAAAACATTCAGTACTTC
. | TRBJ1-6 | . | TRBV5-5 | CASSINTNSPLHF | TGTGCCAGCAGCATCAACACCAATTCACCCCTCCACTTT
. | TRBJ2-5 | TRBD1 | TRBV4-1 | CASSQRTGFFETQYF | TGCGCCAGCAGCCAAAGGACAGGGTTCTTTGAGACCCAGTACTTC
few | TRBJ2-7 | . | TRBV15 | CATSRGRGGPYEQYF | TGTGCCACCAGCAGAGGAAGGGGGGGCCCCTACGAGCAGTACTTC
. | TRBJ1-4 | . | TRBV7-8 | CASSLSGRPTNEKLFF | TGTGCCAGCAGCTTATCGGGAAGACCAACTAATGAAAAACTGTTTTTT
. | TRBJ2-7 | . | TRBV9 | CASSVAGHSYEQYF | TGTGCCAGCAGCGTAGCGGGACATAGCTACGAGCAGTACTTC
. | TRBJ1-2 | . | TRBV7-9 | CASSLEGTPTYGYTF | TGTGCCAGCAGCTTAGAAGGTACCCCTACATATGGCTACACCTTC
. | TRBJ2-4 | . | TRBV7-8 | CASSSPWVKNIQYF | TGTGCCAGCAGCTCCCCGTGGGTCAAAAACATTCAGTACTTC
few | TRBJ1-1 | . | TRBV6-1 | CASGHGTEAFF | TGTGCCAGCGGGCATGGAACTGAAGCTTTCTTT
few | TRBJ1-5 | . | TRBV6-5 | CASRRYRGDQPQHF | TGTGCCAGCAGACGGTATCGAGGCGATCAGCCCCAGCATTTT
once | TRBJ2-3 | . | TRBV7-3 | CASSPYTDTQYF | TGTGCCAGCAGCCCCTACACAGATACGCAGTATTTT
. | TRBJ1-3 | . | TRBV7-2 | CASSLAFQGGNTIYF | TGTGCCAGCAGCTTAGCGTTCCAGGGTGGAAACACCATATATTTT
. | TRBJ2-2 | . | TRBV15 | CATSRDRGDTGELFF | TGTGCCACCAGCAGAGATCGAGGGGACACCGGGGAGCTGTTTTTT
. | TRBJ2-5 | TRBD1 | TRBV11-1 | CASSPRVVGTAQETQYF | TGTGCCAGCAGCCCCAGGGTAGTAGGGACAGCCCAAGAGACCCAGTACTTC
. | TRBJ2-7 | TRBD2 | TRBV9 | CASSEGEGRTGNYEQYF | TGTGCCAGCAGCGAAGGGGAGGGACGGACGGGGAACTACGAGCAGTACTTC
. | TRBJ2-1 | . | TRBV5-8 | CASSQFGTKSNEQFF | TGTGCCAGCAGCCAATTCGGGACGAAGAGCAATGAGCAGTTCTTC
. | TRBJ2-7 | TRBD1 | TRBV7-9 | CARDRARYEQYF | TGTGCCAGGGACAGGGCACGCTACGAGCAGTACTTC
. | TRBJ1-1 | . | TRBV7-2 | CASSLDSNTEAFF | TGTGCCAGCAGCTTAGATAGCAACACTGAAGCTTTCTTT
few | TRBJ2-2 | TRBD2 | TRBV9 | CASSIRSGGTGELFF | TGTGCCAGCAGCATCCGATCGGGAGGGACCGGGGAGCTGTTTTTT
. | TRBJ2-2 | . | TRBV10-2 | CASRNENSRELFF | TGCGCCAGCAGGAACGAAAATAGCCGGGAGCTGTTTTTT
. | TRBJ2-7 | . | TRBV4-1 | CASSQASGTYEQYF | TGCGCCAGCAGCCAAGCCTCTGGAACCTACGAGCAGTACTTC
. | TRBJ2-7 | TRBD1 | TRBV10-2 | CASSERQGAYEQYF | TGCGCCAGCAGTGAGAGACAGGGGGCTTACGAGCAGTACTTC
. | TRBJ2-7 | TRBD2 | TRBV6-6 | CASRYLGGGANEQYF | TGTGCCAGCAGATACCTTGGCGGGGGGGCAAACGAGCAGTACTTC
. | TRBJ1-1 | . | TRBV11-3 | CASSLSLWVLRGMNTEAFF | TGTGCCAGCAGCTTATCTCTTTGGGTCTTGAGGGGAATGAACACTGAAGCTTTCTTT
. | TRBJ2-6 | . | TRBV19 | CATEGGVGVTGANVLTF | TGTGCCACCGAAGGCGGGGTCGGGGTCACTGGGGCCAACGTCCTGACTTTC
. | TRBJ2-1 | TRBD1 | TRBV5-1 | CASSLAGTGVNEQFF | TGCGCCAGCAGCTTGGCCGGGACAGGGGTCAATGAGCAGTTCTTC
few | TRBJ2-3 | TRBD2 | TRBV5-4 | CASSSRAGSADTQYF | TGTGCCAGCAGCTCGCGAGCGGGGTCGGCAGATACGCAGTATTTT
few | TRBJ2-2 | . | TRBV7-2 | CASSLATGELFF | TGTGCCAGCAGCTTAGCGACAGGGGAGCTGTTTTTT
. | TRBJ1-2 | . | TRBV2 | CASSLQGPRGYTF | TGTGCCAGCAGTCTACAGGGACCCCGTGGCTACACCTTC
once | TRBJ2-2 | . | TRBV6-5 | CASSIPGTFTGELFF | TGTGCCAGCAGTATCCCCGGGACATTCACCGGGGAGCTGTTTTTT
. | TRBJ2-3 | TRBD2 | TRBV9 | CASSAGGRGTDTQYF | TGTGCCAGCAGCGCTGGGGGGAGGGGCACAGATACGCAGTATTTT
. | TRBJ1-2 | TRBD1 | TRBV27 | CASSFPTGAGYTF | TGTGCCAGCAGTTTCCCGACAGGGGCTGGCTACACCTTC
few | TRBJ2-7 | TRBD1 | TRBV18 | CASSQPGQGTYEQYF | TGTGCCAGCTCACAACCGGGACAGGGAACCTACGAGCAGTACTTC
. | TRBJ1-2 | . | TRBV13 | CASKLAGGYGYTF | TGTGCCAGCAAATTGGCAGGCGGCTATGGCTACACCTTC
. | TRBJ2-1 | . | TRBV19 | CASSPRAGANNEQFF | TGTGCCAGTAGTCCCCGGGCGGGGGCCAACAATGAGCAGTTCTTC
. | TRBJ2-7 | TRBD2 | TRBV18 | CASSPGLGGGDSYEQYF | TGTGCCAGCTCACCCGGCCTAGGCGGGGGTGACTCCTACGAGCAGTACTTC
. | TRBJ1-1 | . | TRBV27 | CASSLSPNTEAFF | TGTGCCAGCAGTCTGTCACCCAACACTGAAGCTTTCTTT
few | TRBJ2-1 | . | TRBV5-1 | CASRSAGDMEQFF | TGCGCCAGCCGAAGCGCGGGGGACATGGAGCAGTTCTTC
. | TRBJ1-1 | TRBD1 | TRBV5-1 | CASSLAPQGGDTEAFF | TGCGCCAGCAGCTTGGCCCCGCAGGGGGGAGACACTGAAGCTTTCTTT
. | TRBJ1-4 | TRBD1 | TRBV5-4 | CASSLGGTANEKLFF | TGTGCCAGCAGCTTGGGGGGGACAGCTAATGAAAAACTGTTTTTT
. | TRBJ2-7 | TRBD1 | TRBV29-1 | CSGGTGVREQYF | TGCAGCGGGGGGACAGGGGTTCGCGAGCAGTACTTC
few | TRBJ2-5 | . | TRBV18 | CASSLLSGYDQETQYF | TGTGCCAGCTCACTTCTGAGCGGGTATGATCAAGAGACCCAGTACTTC
. | TRBJ2-5 | TRBD1 | TRBV7-3 | CASSLQGAPGQETQYF | TGTGCCAGCAGCTTACAGGGGGCGCCGGGCCAAGAGACCCAGTACTTC
. | TRBJ2-5 | . | TRBV6-5 | CASSYRQGWRETQYF | TGTGCCAGCAGTTACAGGCAGGGGTGGCGGGAGACCCAGTACTTC